This T cell receptor beta chain was recovered during a study of blood T cell repertoires in COVID-19. As for the study in general: Spain, Italy and the United States supplied samples that represented acute and convalescent COVID-19. Nucleic acid was either cDNA or gDNA, and it came from T cells, B-cell-depleted T cells, or PBMCs.

Per the authors' pipeline: Estimates of nucleated cell counts were drawn from the amplification of reference gene primers. The protocol was immunoSEQ multiplex PCR, while the TCRdb copy is restricted to in-frame clones and leaves out a portion. That table furnishes V, J and clone size, whereas the DNA furnished D and trimming. The sample carries about 97,000 clones, just over 90% recorded once. The length of the CDR3 is 14 residues. CDR1 and CDR2 from the germline V gene are MNHNS and SASEGT. V lost 1 base to trimming and J lost 6 bases, with 10 bases between them. The sequencing input was peripheral blood. The chain recombines TRBV6-1 with TRBJ1-5; tentative D call: TRBD1 (6 bases). The clonotype originates from a man aged 60-69 years with acute or convalescent COVID-19. The DNA for the CDR3 is TGTGCCAGCAGTGAAGGGGGGCAAAGTCAGCCCCAGCATTTT. It translates to CASSEGGQSQPQHF.